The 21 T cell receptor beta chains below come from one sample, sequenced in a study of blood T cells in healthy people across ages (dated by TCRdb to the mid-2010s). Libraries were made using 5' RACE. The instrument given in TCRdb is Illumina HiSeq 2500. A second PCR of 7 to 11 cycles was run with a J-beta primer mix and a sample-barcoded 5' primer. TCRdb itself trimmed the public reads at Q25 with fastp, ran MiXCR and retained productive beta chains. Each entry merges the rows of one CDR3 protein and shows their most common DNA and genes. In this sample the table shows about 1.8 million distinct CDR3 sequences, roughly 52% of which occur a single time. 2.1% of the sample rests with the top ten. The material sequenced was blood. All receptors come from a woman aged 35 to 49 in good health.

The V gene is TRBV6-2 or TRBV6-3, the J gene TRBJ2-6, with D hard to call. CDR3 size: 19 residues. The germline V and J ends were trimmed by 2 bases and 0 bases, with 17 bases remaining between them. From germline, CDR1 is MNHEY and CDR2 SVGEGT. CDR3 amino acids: CASSYVWAATTSGANVLTF. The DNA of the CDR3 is TGTGCCAGCAGTTACGTCTGGGCAGCCACCACCTCTGGGGCCAACGTCCTGACTTTC.

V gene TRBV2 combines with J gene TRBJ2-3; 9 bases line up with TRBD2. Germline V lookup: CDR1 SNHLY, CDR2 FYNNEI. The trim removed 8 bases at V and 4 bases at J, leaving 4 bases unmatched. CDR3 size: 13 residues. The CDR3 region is CASPGLASDTQYF. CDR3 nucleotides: TGTGCCAGCCCGGGACTAGCCTCAGATACGCAGTATTTT.

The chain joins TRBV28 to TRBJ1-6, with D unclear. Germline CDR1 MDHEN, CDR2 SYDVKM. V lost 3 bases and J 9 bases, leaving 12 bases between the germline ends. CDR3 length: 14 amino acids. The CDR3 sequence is CASSFPEHFSPLHF. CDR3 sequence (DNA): TGTGCCAGCAGTTTTCCAGAACACTTTTCACCCCTCCACTTT.

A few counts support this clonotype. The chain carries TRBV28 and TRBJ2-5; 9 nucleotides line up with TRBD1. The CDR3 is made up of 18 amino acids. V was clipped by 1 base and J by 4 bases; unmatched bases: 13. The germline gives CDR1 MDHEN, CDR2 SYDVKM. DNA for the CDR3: TGTGCCAGCAGTTTATTAGGGACAGGGTTGATTGGGGGAGAGACCCAGTACTTC. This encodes CASSLLGTGLIGGETQYF. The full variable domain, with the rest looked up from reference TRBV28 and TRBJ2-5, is DVKVTQSSRYLVKRTGEKVFLECVQDMDHENMFWYRQDPGLGLRLIYFSYDVKMKEKGDIPEGYSVSREKKERFSLILESASTNQTSMYLCASSLLGTGLIGGETQYFGPGTRLLVL.

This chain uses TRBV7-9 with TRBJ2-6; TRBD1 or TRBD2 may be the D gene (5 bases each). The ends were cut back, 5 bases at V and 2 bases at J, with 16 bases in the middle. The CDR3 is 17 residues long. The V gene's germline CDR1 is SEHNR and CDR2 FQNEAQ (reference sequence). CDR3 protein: CASSLGHAGAGANVLTF. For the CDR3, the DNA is TGTGCCAGCAGCCTCGGACATGCGGGCGCTGGGGCCAACGTCCTGACTTTC.

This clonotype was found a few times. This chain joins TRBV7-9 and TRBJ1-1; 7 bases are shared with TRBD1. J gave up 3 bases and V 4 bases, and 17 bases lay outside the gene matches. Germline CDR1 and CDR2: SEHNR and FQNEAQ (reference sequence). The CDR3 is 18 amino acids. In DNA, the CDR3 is TGTGCCAGCAGCTACGTCTCCGGGACAGACAGAGGGGACACTGAAGCTTTCTTT. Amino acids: CASSYVSGTDRGDTEAFF. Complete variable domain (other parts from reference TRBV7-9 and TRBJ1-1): DTGVSQNPRHKITKRGQNVTFRCDPISEHNRLYWYRQTLGQGPEFLTYFQNEAQLEKSRLLSDRFSAERPKGSFSTLEIQRTEQGDSAMYLCASSYVSGTDRGDTEAFFGQGTRLTVV.

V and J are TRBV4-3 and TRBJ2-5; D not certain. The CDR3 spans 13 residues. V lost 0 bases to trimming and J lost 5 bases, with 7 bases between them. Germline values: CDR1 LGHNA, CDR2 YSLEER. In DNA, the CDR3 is TGCGCCAGCAGCCAAGATGTGTGGGAGACCCAGTACTTC. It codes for CASSQDVWETQYF.

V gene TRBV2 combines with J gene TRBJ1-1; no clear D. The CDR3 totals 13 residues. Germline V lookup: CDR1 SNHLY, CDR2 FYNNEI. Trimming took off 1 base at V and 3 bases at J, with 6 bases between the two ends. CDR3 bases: TGTGCCAGCAGTGAAGGGGAGTACACTGAAGCTTTCTTT. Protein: CASSEGEYTEAFF.

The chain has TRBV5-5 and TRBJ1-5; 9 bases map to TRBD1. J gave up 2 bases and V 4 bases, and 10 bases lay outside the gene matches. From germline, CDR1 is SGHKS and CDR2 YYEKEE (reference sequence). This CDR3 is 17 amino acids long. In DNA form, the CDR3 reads TGTGCCAGCAGCCCAGAAGACAGGGGGGGTGGCAATCAGCCCCAGCATTTT. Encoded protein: CASSPEDRGGGNQPQHF. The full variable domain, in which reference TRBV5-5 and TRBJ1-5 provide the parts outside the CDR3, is DAGVTQSPTHLIKTRGQQVTLRCSPISGHKSVSWYQQVLGQGPQFIFQYYEKEERGRGNFPDRFSARQFPNYSSELNVNALLLGDSALYLCASSPEDRGGGNQPQHFGDGTRLSIL.

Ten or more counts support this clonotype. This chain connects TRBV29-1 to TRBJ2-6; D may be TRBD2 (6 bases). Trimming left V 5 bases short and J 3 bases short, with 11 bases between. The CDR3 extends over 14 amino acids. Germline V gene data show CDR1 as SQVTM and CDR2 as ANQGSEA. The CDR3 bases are TGCAGCGTTAGGGAGGTCGGTGGGGCCAACGTCCTGACTTTC. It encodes CSVREVGGANVLTF.

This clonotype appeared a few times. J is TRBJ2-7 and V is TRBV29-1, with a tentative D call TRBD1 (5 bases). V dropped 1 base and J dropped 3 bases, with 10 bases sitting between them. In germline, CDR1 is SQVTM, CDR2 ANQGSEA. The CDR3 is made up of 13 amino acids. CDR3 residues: CSVEGGKDYEQYF. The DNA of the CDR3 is TGCAGCGTTGAAGGGGGCAAGGACTACGAGCAGTACTTC.

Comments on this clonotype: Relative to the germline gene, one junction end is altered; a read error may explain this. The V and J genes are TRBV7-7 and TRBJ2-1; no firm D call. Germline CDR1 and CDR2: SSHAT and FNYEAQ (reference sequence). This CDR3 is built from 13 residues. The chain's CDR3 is CASSLVPSNERFF. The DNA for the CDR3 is TGTGCTAGCAGCTTAGTCCCGTCCAATGAGCGGTTCTTC. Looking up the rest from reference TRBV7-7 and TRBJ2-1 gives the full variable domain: GAGVSQSPRYKVTKRGQDVTLRCDPISSHATLYWYQQALGQGPEFLTYFNYEAQPDKSGLPSDRFSAERPEGSISTLTIQRTEQRDSAMYRCASSLVPSNERFFGPGTRLTVL.

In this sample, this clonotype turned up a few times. The CDR3 here is CSAQTPGQVDRDIQYF. The CDR3 DNA sequence: TGCAGTGCTCAAACCCCGGGACAGGTAGATCGAGACATTCAGTACTTC. V usage is TRBV20-1 and J usage is TRBJ2-4, with TRBD1 identical over 8 bases. This CDR3 contains 16 residues. V dropped 5 bases and J dropped 8; count of bases not matched to a gene: 17. In germline, CDR1 is DFQATT, CDR2 SNEGSKA (reference sequence).

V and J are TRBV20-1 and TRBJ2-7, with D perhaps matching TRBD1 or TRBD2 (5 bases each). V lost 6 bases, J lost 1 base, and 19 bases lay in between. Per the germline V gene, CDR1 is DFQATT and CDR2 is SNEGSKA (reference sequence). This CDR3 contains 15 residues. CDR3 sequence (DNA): TGCAGTGCCCCGAAAGCGGCAGGGAAGTCCTACGAGCAGTACTTC. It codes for CSAPKAAGKSYEQYF.

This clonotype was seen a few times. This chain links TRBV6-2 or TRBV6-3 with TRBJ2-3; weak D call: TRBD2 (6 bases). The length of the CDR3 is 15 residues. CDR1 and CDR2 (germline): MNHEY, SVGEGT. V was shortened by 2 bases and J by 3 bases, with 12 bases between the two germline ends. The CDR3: CASSYGQGGTDTQYF. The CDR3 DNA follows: TGTGCCAGCAGTTACGGGCAGGGAGGAACAGATACGCAGTATTTT.

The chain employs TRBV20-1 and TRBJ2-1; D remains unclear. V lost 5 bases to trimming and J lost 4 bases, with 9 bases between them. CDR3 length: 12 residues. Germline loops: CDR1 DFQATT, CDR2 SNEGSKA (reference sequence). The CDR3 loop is CSAQAKYNEQFF. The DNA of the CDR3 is TGCAGTGCTCAAGCGAAGTACAATGAGCAGTTCTTC.

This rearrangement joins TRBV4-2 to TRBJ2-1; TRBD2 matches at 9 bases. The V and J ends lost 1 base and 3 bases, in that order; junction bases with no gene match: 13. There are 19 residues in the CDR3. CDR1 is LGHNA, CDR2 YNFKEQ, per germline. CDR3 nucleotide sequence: TGTGCCAGCAGCCAAGCCCATCTCTGGACTAGCGACAACTACAATGAGCAGTTCTTC. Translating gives CASSQAHLWTSDNYNEQFF.

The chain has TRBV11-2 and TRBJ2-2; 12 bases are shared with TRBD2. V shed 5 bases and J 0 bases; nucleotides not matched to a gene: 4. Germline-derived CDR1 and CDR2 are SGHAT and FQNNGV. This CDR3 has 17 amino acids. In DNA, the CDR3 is TGTGCCAGCAGCCCCCGACTAGCGGGGGCGAACACCGGGGAGCTGTTTTTT. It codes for CASSPRLAGANTGELFF. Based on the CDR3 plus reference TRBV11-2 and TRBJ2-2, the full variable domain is EAGVAQSPRYKIIEKRQSVAFWCNPISGHATLYWYQQILGQGPKLLIQFQNNGVVDDSQLPKDRFSAERLKGVDSTLKIQPAKLEDSAVYLCASSPRLAGANTGELFFGEGSRLTVL.

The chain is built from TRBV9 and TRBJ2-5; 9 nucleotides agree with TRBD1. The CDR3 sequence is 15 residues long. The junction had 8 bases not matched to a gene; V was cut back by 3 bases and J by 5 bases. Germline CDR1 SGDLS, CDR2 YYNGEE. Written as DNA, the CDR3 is TGTGCCAGCAGCGGAGGGGGACAGGGAGGCGAGACCCAGTACTTC. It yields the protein CASSGGGQGGETQYF.

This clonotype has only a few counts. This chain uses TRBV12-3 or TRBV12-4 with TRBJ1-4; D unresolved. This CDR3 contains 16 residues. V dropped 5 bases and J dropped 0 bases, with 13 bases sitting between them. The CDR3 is CASSPRLDATNEKLFF. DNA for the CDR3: TGTGCCAGCAGTCCCAGACTAGATGCAACTAATGAAAAACTGTTTTTT.

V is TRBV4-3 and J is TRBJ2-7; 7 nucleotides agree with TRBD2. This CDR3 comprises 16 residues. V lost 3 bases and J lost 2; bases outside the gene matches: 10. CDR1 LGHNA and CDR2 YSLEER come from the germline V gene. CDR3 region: CASSQGRTRGAYEQYF. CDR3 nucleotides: TGCGCCAGCAGCCAGGGGCGGACTAGGGGTGCCTACGAGCAGTACTTC.